Here is one T cell receptor (beta chain) with its context. Sequencing used immunoSEQ multiplex PCR; TCRdb keeps in-frame clones, though not all of them. The table shows 65,000 to 90,000 clones, with about nine tenths occurring only once. The sample comes from a study of T cell changes during pregnancy in multiple sclerosis. V was trimmed by 3 bases and J by 5 bases, leaving 13 bases between them. CDR1 is PRHDT and CDR2 is FYEKMQ in the germline V gene (reference sequence). This CDR3 is 15 amino acids long. The sample here was PBMCs, taken in the first trimester of pregnancy. The sequence was collected from a female donor in good health, serving as a control in a pregnancy study. Some clones in this sample may be carry-over from other donors' samples. The chain joins TRBV13 to TRBJ2-2, with D maybe TRBD1 (6 bases). The CDR3, as DNA: TGTGCCAGCAGCTTTAAGGGGGTAGAGACCGGGGAGCTGTTTTTT. This codes for CASSFKGVETGELFF. Full variable domain (remainder filled in from reference TRBV13 and TRBJ2-2): AAGVIQSPRHLIKEKRETATLKCYPIPRHDTVYWYQQGPGQDPQFLISFYEKMQSDKGSIPDRFSAQQFSDYHSELNMSSLELGDSALYFCASSFKGVETGELFFGEGSRLTVL.